Here is one T cell receptor (beta chain) with its context. Preparation of TRB cDNA libraries relied on 5' RACE carrying UMI labels. One entry per CDR3 protein, without DNA, is what TCRdb gives after re-calling the 5' RACE reads. This sample's table has about 130,000 distinct CDR3 sequences. The data belong to a study of CXCR3-negative and CXCR3-positive naive CD8 T cells. The V gene's germline CDR1 is LNHDA and CDR2 SQIVND (reference sequence). This CDR3 region has 13 residues. The TCR originated in a human donor in good health. Some clones in this sample may be carry-over from other donors' samples. The sequencing input was naive CXCR3- CD8+ T cells from blood. Described subset: CD45RO-CCR7+CD27+CD95- naive CD8+ T cells lacking CXCR3 (TNR3-). The genes are TRBV19 and TRBJ1-6; TCRdb names TRBD1, which stays unverified in the absence of DNA. CDR3 amino acids: CASTRPGDSPLHF.